This TCR beta chain stems from a study of shared clonotypes between healthy human individuals. Clones were sequenced by immunoSEQ multiplex PCR, and TCRdb holds only the in-frame ones, with some missing. The repertoire holds around 700,000 clones, with 72% as singletons. About this clone itself: The antigen is unknown.

This CDR3 has 14 amino acids. Germline CDR1 and CDR2: SGHAT and FQNNGV. Deletions cut 5 bases from V and 10 bases from J, with 21 bases between. Regarding the study as a whole: Naive subsets tended to show greater estimated richness than memory subsets. The low donor count limited represented genetic and exposure-history diversity.

The receptor was derived from a woman aged 25 to 45 in good health. The rearrangement uses TRBV11-2 and TRBJ2-7; TRBD1 might be the D (5 bases). The specimen sequenced was memory CD4+ T cells sorted from blood. Subset given: CD45RA-negative fraction. The CDR3 loop is CASSPASGSREQYF. In DNA, the CDR3 is TGTGCCAGCAGCCCCGCCTCAGGGTCTAGGGAACAGTACTTC.